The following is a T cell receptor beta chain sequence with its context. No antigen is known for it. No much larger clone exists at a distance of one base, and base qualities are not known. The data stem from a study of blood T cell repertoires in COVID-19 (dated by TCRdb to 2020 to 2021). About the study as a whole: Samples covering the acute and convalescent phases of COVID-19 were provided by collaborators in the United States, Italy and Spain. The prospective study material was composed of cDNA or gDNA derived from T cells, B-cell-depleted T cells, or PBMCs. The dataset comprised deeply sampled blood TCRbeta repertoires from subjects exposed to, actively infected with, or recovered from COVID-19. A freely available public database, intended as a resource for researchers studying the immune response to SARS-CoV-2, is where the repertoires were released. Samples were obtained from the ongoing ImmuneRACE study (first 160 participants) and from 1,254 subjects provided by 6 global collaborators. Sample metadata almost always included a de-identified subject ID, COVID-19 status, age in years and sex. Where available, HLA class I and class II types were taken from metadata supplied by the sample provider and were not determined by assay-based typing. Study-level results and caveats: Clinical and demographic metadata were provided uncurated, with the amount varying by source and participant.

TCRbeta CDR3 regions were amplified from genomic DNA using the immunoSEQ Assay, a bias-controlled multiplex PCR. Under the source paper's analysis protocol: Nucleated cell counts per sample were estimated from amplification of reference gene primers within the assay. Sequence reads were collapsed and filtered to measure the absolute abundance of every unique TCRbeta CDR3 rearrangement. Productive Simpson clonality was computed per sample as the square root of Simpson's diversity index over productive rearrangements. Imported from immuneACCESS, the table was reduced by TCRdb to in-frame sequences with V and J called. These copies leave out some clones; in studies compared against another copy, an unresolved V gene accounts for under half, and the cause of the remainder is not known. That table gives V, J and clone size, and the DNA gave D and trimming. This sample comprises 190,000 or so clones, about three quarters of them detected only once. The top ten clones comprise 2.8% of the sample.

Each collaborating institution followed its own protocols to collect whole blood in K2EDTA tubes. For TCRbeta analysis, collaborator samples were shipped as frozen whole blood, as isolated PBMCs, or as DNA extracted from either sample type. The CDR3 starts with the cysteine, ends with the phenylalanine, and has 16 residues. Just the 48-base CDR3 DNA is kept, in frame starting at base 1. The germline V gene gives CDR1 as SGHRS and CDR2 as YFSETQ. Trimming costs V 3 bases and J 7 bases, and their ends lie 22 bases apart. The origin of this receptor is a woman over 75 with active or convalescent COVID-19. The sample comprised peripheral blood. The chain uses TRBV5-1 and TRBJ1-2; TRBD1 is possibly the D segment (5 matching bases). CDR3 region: CASSSEGWGQGIGYTF. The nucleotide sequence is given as TGCGCCAGCAGCTCCGAAGGGTGGGGTCAGGGAATTGGCTACACCTTC.